These 24 T cell receptor beta chains were sequenced from one sample in a study of blood T cell repertoires in COVID-19. Profiled with immunoSEQ multiplex PCR; TCRdb holds only in-frame clones, not every one. The profile shows 200,000 or so clones, roughly four fifths of them singletons. The sequencing input was PBMCs or T cells enriched from blood (not recorded which). These receptors were taken from a middle-aged woman with acute COVID-19.

The rearrangement joins TRBV5-5 to TRBJ1-1; D gene unclear. The germline gives CDR1 SGHKS, CDR2 YYEKEE (reference sequence). Deletions cut 2 bases from V and 1 base from J, with 9 bases between. The CDR3 runs to 14 residues. CDR3 in amino acids: CASSFDLGNTEAFF. The CDR3 DNA is TGTGCCAGCAGCTTTGATCTCGGGAACACTGAAGCTTTCTTT. Full variable domain (missing parts from reference TRBV5-5 and TRBJ1-1): DAGVTQSPTHLIKTRGQQVTLRCSPISGHKSVSWYQQVLGQGPQFIFQYYEKEERGRGNFPDRFSARQFPNYSSELNVNALLLGDSALYLCASSFDLGNTEAFFGQGTRLTVV.

V is TRBV7-9 and J is TRBJ2-7, with TRBD2 matching over 11 bases. The CDR3 runs to 14 residues. Germline values: CDR1 SEHNR, CDR2 FQNEAQ (reference sequence). V dropped 5 bases and J dropped 3; count of bases not matched to a gene: 3. The CDR3 DNA is TGTGCCAGCAGCGGTAGCGGGAGGGTCTACGAGCAGTACTTC. It is translated as CASSGSGRVYEQYF.

The J gene is TRBJ1-2, the V gene TRBV4-3, with D unresolved. This CDR3 contains 16 residues. Trimming removed 0 bases at V and 4 bases at J, with 15 bases between. Germline assignment: CDR1 LGHNA and CDR2 YSLEER. CDR3: CASSQEWAIGSYGYTF. The CDR3 nucleotides read TGCGCCAGCAGCCAAGAGTGGGCGATTGGCAGCTATGGCTACACCTTC.

The V and J genes are TRBV27 and TRBJ2-7, with 7 bases that match TRBD1. Germline V gene sequence: CDR1 MNHEY, CDR2 SMNVEV (reference sequence). The CDR3 loop spans 13 amino acids. J lost 3 bases, V lost 5 bases, and 4 bases had no gene match. The CDR3 region has the DNA TGTGCCAGCAGTCCCCGGACAGGCTACGAGCAGTACTTC. It yields the protein CASSPRTGYEQYF.

V is TRBV5-4 and J is TRBJ1-1; unclear D gene. Trimming left V 1 base short and J 2 bases short, with 6 bases between. This CDR3 is built from 13 residues. CDR1 and CDR2 from the germline V gene are SGHNT and YYREEE (reference sequence). CDR3 sequence (DNA): TGTGCCAGCAGCTTGAACAGAAACACTGAAGCTTTCTTT. This encodes CASSLNRNTEAFF.

Of note for this clone: The same CDR3 arises from other DNA sequences in this sample as well. The rearrangement uses TRBV3-1 (or the pseudogene TRBV3-2) and TRBJ2-7; the D gene is possibly TRBD1 (5 bases). The germline V gene encodes CDR1 LGHDT and CDR2 YNNKEL (reference sequence). With 4 bases removed from V and 3 bases from J, the gap between germline ends came to 10 bases. This CDR3 is 13 amino acids long. For the CDR3, the DNA is TGTGCCAGCAGCCGAGGCCAGGGCTACGAGCAGTACTTC. Its translation: CASSRGQGYEQYF.

V gene TRBV18 combines with J gene TRBJ2-5, with TRBD2 matching 8 bases. With V trimmed by 3 bases and J by 3 bases, 3 bases remained unmatched. Germline assignment: CDR1 KGHSH and CDR2 LQKENI. This CDR3 has 14 residues. The CDR3 DNA reads as TGTGCCAGCTCACCGGGACTAGGGAAAGAGACCCAGTACTTC. It specifies CASSPGLGKETQYF.

V and J are TRBV9 and TRBJ2-5; D is perhaps TRBD2 (5 bases). The germline V and J ends were trimmed by 3 bases and 4 bases, with 16 bases remaining between them. The CDR3 is 15 residues long. Germline V gene data show CDR1 as SGDLS and CDR2 as YYNGEE. This chain's CDR3 is CASSGPGLRGETQYF. The CDR3 nucleotides are TGTGCCAGCAGCGGACCCGGGCTACGGGGAGAGACCCAGTACTTC.

This clone showed up just a few times. The chain combines TRBV27 with TRBJ1-2; D might be TRBD1 (5 bases). The V end lost 5 bases, the J end lost 5 bases, and 15 bases lay between the germline ends. The CDR3 has 14 residues. Germline CDR1 MNHEY, CDR2 SMNVEV (reference sequence). This chain's CDR3 is CASSRQGFGYGYTF. The CDR3 DNA follows: TGTGCCAGCAGTCGCCAGGGTTTTGGGTATGGCTACACCTTC.

The rearrangement joins TRBV27 to TRBJ1-2, with D possibly being TRBD1 (6 bases). Trimming cost V 0 bases and J 3 bases, with 14 bases left between them. This CDR3 has 16 residues. CDR1 is MNHEY, CDR2 SMNVEV, per germline (reference sequence). CDR3 DNA sequence: TGTGCCAGCAGTTTATCGTGGCTCGACAGGCACTATGGCTACACCTTC. Its translation is CASSLSWLDRHYGYTF.

J is TRBJ2-5 and V is TRBV6-6, with 9 bases aligning to TRBD2. Germline trimming cut 6 bases from V and 4 bases from J; bases unmatched to any gene: 3. CDR3 length equals 13 residues. Per germline, CDR1 MNHNY and CDR2 SVGAGI (reference sequence). The CDR3 DNA is TGTGCCAGCAGAAGCGGGGGGTCAGAGACCCAGTACTTC. It is translated as CASRSGGSETQYF.

The chain combines TRBV19 with TRBJ1-1; 8 bases align to TRBD1. In germline, CDR1 is LNHDA, CDR2 SQIVND (reference sequence). The CDR3 spans 13 residues. V lost 6 bases to trimming and J lost 4 bases; unmatched junction nucleotides: 4. CDR3 in amino acids: CASRNTGGTEAFF. The CDR3 nucleotides are TGTGCCAGTAGAAACACAGGGGGCACTGAAGCTTTCTTT.

The chain links TRBV18 to TRBJ1-1; D is possibly TRBD1 (6 bases). The CDR3 sequence is 16 residues long. The germline V gene has CDR1 KGHSH and CDR2 LQKENI. Deletions cut 2 bases from V and 0 bases from J, with 13 bases between. The CDR3: CASSPRTGRVNTEAFF. In DNA, the CDR3 is TGTGCCAGCTCACCAAGAACAGGGCGGGTGAACACTGAAGCTTTCTTT.

This clone was detected only once. The J gene is TRBJ1-1, the V gene TRBV3-1 (or the pseudogene TRBV3-2); no reliable D call. The CDR3 sequence is 13 residues long. Germline loops: CDR1 LGHDT, CDR2 YNNKEL (reference sequence). The germline V and J ends were trimmed by 7 bases and 3 bases, with 12 bases remaining between them. CDR3 nucleotide sequence: TGTGCCAGCAATCAAGGCGGGGACACTGAAGCTTTCTTT. This sequence encodes CASNQGGDTEAFF.

This clone was counted only a few times. This chain links TRBV3-1 (or the pseudogene TRBV3-2) with TRBJ2-2; 8 bases agree with TRBD2. Germline V CDR1 and CDR2: LGHDT, YNNKEL (reference sequence). The trim removed 1 base at V and 3 bases at J, leaving 10 bases unmatched. The CDR3 covers 18 residues. The CDR3 bases are TGTGCCAGCAGCCAAGCACTAGGGGGACTAGTGCACACCGGGGAGCTGTTTTTT. Its translation is CASSQALGGLVHTGELFF.

In this sample, this clone turned up once. The genes are TRBV13 and TRBJ2-1; 9 nucleotides match TRBD2. After removal of 2 bases from V and 5 bases from J, the junction contained 1 base not matched to a gene. The CDR3 covers 14 residues. Germline CDR1 and CDR2: PRHDT and FYEKMQ (reference sequence). CDR3 sequence (DNA): TGTGCCAGCAGCTTACCTAGCGGGGACAATGAGCAGTTCTTC. Amino acid sequence: CASSLPSGDNEQFF.

Details on this clone: The sample holds other DNA sequences that translate to the same CDR3. V gene TRBV7-3 combines with J gene TRBJ1-1; 10 nucleotides align to TRBD1. Germline loops: CDR1 SGHTA, CDR2 FQGTGA. The CDR3 sequence is 15 residues long. The V and J ends lost 5 bases and 1 base, in that order; junction bases with no gene match: 4. This CDR3 reads CASSPRDRGNTEAFF. For the CDR3, the DNA is TGTGCCAGCAGCCCGCGGGACAGGGGGAACACTGAAGCTTTCTTT. The full variable domain, completed using reference TRBV7-3 and TRBJ1-1, is GAGVSQTPSNKVTEKGKYVELRCDPISGHTALYWYRQSLGQGPEFLIYFQGTGAADDSGLPNDRFFAVRPEGSVSTLKIQRTERGDSAVYLCASSPRDRGNTEAFFGQGTRLTVV.

The chain links TRBV12-3 or TRBV12-4 to TRBJ1-1; 7 bases are shared with TRBD1. The ends lost 6 bases at V and 6 bases at J; junction bases unmatched: 1. The CDR3 is 11 amino acids. CDR3 in amino acids: CASRGGPEAFF. In nucleotides, the CDR3 is TGTGCCAGCAGAGGGGGCCCTGAAGCTTTCTTT.

V usage is TRBV24-1 and J usage is TRBJ1-2; 7 bases agree with TRBD1. The CDR3 sequence is 19 residues long. Per the germline V gene, CDR1 is KGHDR and CDR2 is SFDVKD. Losses at the gene ends were 3 bases for V and 4 bases for J; bases not matched to a gene: 19. The CDR3 is CATSDPWDSGFSYLYGYTF. DNA for the CDR3: TGTGCCACCAGTGATCCCTGGGACAGTGGATTTTCCTACCTCTATGGCTACACCTTC.

V and J are TRBV11-2 and TRBJ1-1; no firm D call. V shed 1 base and J shed 3 bases, with 15 bases lying between them. Germline values: CDR1 SGHAT, CDR2 FQNNGV. The CDR3 covers 16 residues. CDR3 sequence reads: CASSLGGGRWDTEAFF. The CDR3 DNA reads TGTGCCAGCAGCTTAGGTGGAGGGAGGTGGGACACTGAAGCTTTCTTT.

The rearrangement links TRBV7-9 to TRBJ1-2; 7 bases line up with TRBD1. This CDR3 is 13 amino acids long. V lost 5 bases, J lost 10 bases, and 10 bases stayed unmatched. The germline V gene has CDR1 SEHNR and CDR2 FQNEAQ (reference sequence). Written as DNA, the CDR3 is TGTGCCAGCAGCCCCCGGGACAGTAAGGACTACACCTTC. Translated, it gives CASSPRDSKDYTF.

This clone has more than one count but fewer than ten. The chain employs TRBV27 and TRBJ2-5; D possibly corresponds to TRBD2 (6 bases). The ends were cut back, 6 bases at V and 2 bases at J, with 13 bases in the middle. From germline, CDR1 is MNHEY and CDR2 SMNVEV (reference sequence). This CDR3 has 14 amino acids. The CDR3 coding sequence is TGTGCCAGCAGACGTGGGACTCTACAAGAGACCCAGTACTTC. It specifies CASRRGTLQETQYF.

Here the CDR3 reads CASSQGFTDTHYTF. DNA for the CDR3: TGCGCCAGCAGCCAAGGGTTTACCGACACCCACTACACCTTC. The gene calls are TRBV4-3 and TRBJ1-2; D is uncertain. V shed 1 base and J shed 10 bases, with 16 bases lying between them. This CDR3 is built from 14 residues. From germline, CDR1 is LGHNA and CDR2 YSLEER.

The gene calls are TRBV28 and TRBJ1-2; 9 bases line up with TRBD1. This CDR3 comprises 14 residues. CDR1 MDHEN and CDR2 SYDVKM come from the germline V gene. J lost 2 bases, V lost 7 bases, and 5 bases had no gene match. The CDR3 nucleotides are TGTGCCAGCACCCGGACAGGGGCAAACTATGGCTACACCTTC. Translation: CASTRTGANYGYTF.